These 22 T cell receptor beta chains came from one sample sequenced in a study of cytomegalovirus exposure and HLA in healthy donors. The PCR was carried out with 60 Vbeta primers and 13 Jbeta primers. Some clones are missing from TCRdb's copy, which holds only in-frame ones; the method was immunoSEQ multiplex PCR. Of 120,000 or so clones detected, about 68% appear once; the ten largest clones hold approximately 10%. The sample consisted of PBMCs. The receptors stem from a woman in her forties or fifties in good health and CMV-seropositive.

In its sample, this clone was seen a few times. The rearrangement joins TRBV28 to TRBJ1-5, with TRBD1 identical over 9 bases. With 4 bases clipped from V and 6 bases from J, the junction kept 1 base outside the gene matches. Germline values: CDR1 MDHEN, CDR2 SYDVKM. This CDR3 is 13 amino acids long. CDR3 DNA sequence: TGTGCCAGCAGTTCACAGGGGGCTCAGCCCCAGCATTTT. This encodes CASSSQGAQPQHF.

This chain joins TRBV18 and TRBJ2-5; D not certain. The CDR3 loop spans 13 amino acids. V dropped 1 base and J dropped 2 bases, with 5 bases sitting between them. Germline loops: CDR1 KGHSH, CDR2 LQKENI. The CDR3 sequence is CASSPLNQETQYF. CDR3 in DNA: TGTGCCAGCTCACCACTAAATCAAGAGACCCAGTACTTC.

The V call is TRBV4-3, the J call TRBJ1-2; 7 nucleotides align to TRBD1. J lost 4 bases, V lost 4 bases, and 9 bases had no gene match. Germline V gene data show CDR1 as LGHNA and CDR2 as YSLEER. This CDR3 region has 15 residues. CDR3 nucleotides: TGCGCCAGCAGCCCACAGGGGTTGATCAGCTATGGCTACACCTTC. It specifies CASSPQGLISYGYTF.

The CDR3 DNA reads TGTGCCAGCCGCCCGACAGGAGGAGCTAACTATGGCTACACCTTC. Amino acids: CASRPTGGANYGYTF. The chain employs TRBV18 and TRBJ1-2; D is perhaps TRBD1 (6 bases). The germline gives CDR1 KGHSH, CDR2 LQKENI. The CDR3 extends over 15 amino acids. The V end lost 8 bases, the J end lost 0 bases, and 16 bases lay between the germline ends.

The V and J genes are TRBV7-8 and TRBJ2-7; no definite D call. Between the trimmed V and J ends, which lost 1 base and 3 bases, there was a span of 7 bases. This CDR3 contains 13 residues. Germline V gene data show CDR1 as SGHVS and CDR2 as FQNEAQ. The CDR3 protein is CASSLELSYEQYF. In DNA form, the CDR3 reads TGTGCCAGCAGCTTAGAATTGAGCTACGAGCAGTACTTC.

CDR3 DNA sequence: TGTGCCAGCGGGGCTCAGACAAGCTATGGCTACACCTTC. This sequence encodes CASGAQTSYGYTF. The gene calls are TRBV2 and TRBJ1-2, with D maybe TRBD1 (5 bases). The CDR3 extends over 13 amino acids. The germline V gene has CDR1 SNHLY and CDR2 FYNNEI. V was cut by 8 bases and J by 4 bases, with 14 bases left in between.

The chain employs TRBV7-2 and TRBJ2-7, with no clear D. From germline, CDR1 is SGHTA and CDR2 FQGNSA. This CDR3 comprises 13 residues. V lost 1 base, J lost 5 bases, and 9 bases lay in between. The CDR3: CASSLGAADEQYF. In DNA, the CDR3 is TGTGCCAGCAGCTTAGGGGCCGCAGACGAGCAGTACTTC.

V and J are TRBV7-9 and TRBJ2-4; weak D call: TRBD2 (5 bases). Deletions cut 6 bases from V and 6 bases from J, with 15 bases between. This CDR3 has 14 residues. The germline gives CDR1 SEHNR, CDR2 FQNEAQ (reference sequence). As DNA, the CDR3 is TGTGCCAGCAGGGCGCCTGGAGGACCAAACATTCAGTACTTC. The encoded protein is CASRAPGGPNIQYF.

This chain uses TRBV5-4 with TRBJ2-5, with 7 positions matching TRBD1. The junction had 9 bases not matched to a gene; V was cut back by 4 bases and J by 3 bases. The germline gives CDR1 SGHNT, CDR2 YYREEE (reference sequence). The CDR3 is 15 residues long. CDR3 protein: CASSHRTGAKETQYF. The CDR3 DNA follows: TGTGCCAGCAGCCACAGGACAGGAGCTAAAGAGACCCAGTACTTC.

The gene calls are TRBV18 and TRBJ2-3, with D possibly TRBD2 on 6 matching bases. The CDR3 runs 11 residues. CDR1 is KGHSH, CDR2 LQKENI, per germline. Trimming shortened V by 4 bases and J by 11 bases, and 10 bases separated the two germline ends. The CDR3 loop reads CASSRLDEQYF. CDR3 sequence (DNA): TGTGCCAGCTCACGACTAGATGAGCAGTATTTT.

The chain is built from TRBV30 and TRBJ1-1; possibly TRBD1 for D (6 bases). Germline lookup yields CDR1 GTSNPN and CDR2 SVGIG (reference sequence). There are 15 residues in the CDR3. Between the trimmed V and J ends, which lost 4 bases and 0 bases, there was a span of 15 bases. This CDR3 reads CAWKGGAGLNTEAFF. DNA for the CDR3: TGTGCCTGGAAGGGGGGGGCGGGATTGAACACTGAAGCTTTCTTT.

The V call is TRBV10-3, the J call TRBJ2-5; a weak D match, TRBD2 (6 bases). The CDR3 is made up of 12 amino acids. CDR1 and CDR2 (germline): ENHRY, SYGVKD. Deletions cut 6 bases from V and 1 base from J, with 6 bases between. CDR3 nucleotides: TGTGCCATCAGGGGACTCCAAGAGACCCAGTACTTC. The encoded protein is CAIRGLQETQYF.

The gene calls are TRBV19 and TRBJ1-1; D not certain. V shed 0 bases and J shed 0 bases, with 11 bases lying between them. The CDR3 is 16 amino acids. Looked up from germline, CDR1 is LNHDA and CDR2 is SQIVND (reference sequence). Written as DNA, the CDR3 is TGTGCCAGTAGTATAGATCTTGGAGAATTGAACACTGAAGCTTTCTTT. Encoded protein: CASSIDLGELNTEAFF.

V and J are TRBV28 and TRBJ1-2, with 10 bases matching TRBD1. Germline CDR1 MDHEN, CDR2 SYDVKM. The CDR3 has 18 amino acids. J gave up 7 bases and V 6 bases, and 20 bases lay outside the gene matches. The CDR3 region is CASRNTPGQGWGVGGYTF. The DNA for the CDR3 is TGTGCCAGCAGAAATACCCCGGGACAGGGGTGGGGTGTAGGTGGCTACACCTTC.

This chain links TRBV18 with TRBJ2-1; D possibly corresponds to TRBD2 (5 bases). The CDR3 has 12 amino acids. Germline V gene sequence: CDR1 KGHSH, CDR2 LQKENI. V lost 6 bases and J 8 bases, leaving 11 bases between the germline ends. CDR3 amino acids: CASSSGNDEQFF. CDR3 bases: TGTGCCAGCTCGTCGGGGAACGATGAGCAGTTCTTC.

This sequence joins TRBV4-2 and TRBJ2-7; TRBD2 is a possible D gene (6 bases). The CDR3 spans 16 residues. V was trimmed by 4 bases and J by 4 bases, leaving 20 bases between them. Germline V gene sequence: CDR1 LGHNA, CDR2 YNFKEQ. CDR3 nucleotides: TGTGCCAGCAGCCCGGAGCTCCGGGAAGGAGGGTACGAGCAGTACTTC. It encodes CASSPELREGGYEQYF.

V is TRBV7-6 and J is TRBJ2-1, with 7 bases that match TRBD2. The CDR3 contains 15 residues. The germline gives CDR1 SGHVS, CDR2 FNYEAQ. Unmatched junction bases numbered 8, after V lost 5 bases and J lost 4 bases. CDR3 region: CASSQTSYGYNEQFF. CDR3 DNA sequence: TGTGCCAGCAGCCAGACTAGCTATGGTTACAATGAGCAGTTCTTC. Full variable domain (outside the CDR3, taken from reference TRBV7-6 and TRBJ2-1): GAGVSQSPRYKVTKRGQDVALRCDPISGHVSLYWYRQALGQGPEFLTYFNYEAQQDKSGLPNDRFSAERPEGSISTLTIQRTEQRDSAMYRCASSQTSYGYNEQFFGPGTRLTVL.

The V gene is TRBV6-5, the J gene TRBJ2-7, with 7 bases that match TRBD1. The germline gives CDR1 MNHEY, CDR2 SVGAGI. V lost 0 bases to trimming and J lost 6 bases; unmatched junction nucleotides: 5. The CDR3 spans 14 residues. The CDR3 nucleotides are TGTGCCAGCAGTTACTCTTACAGGGGCTTCGAGCAGTACTTC. Translation gives CASSYSYRGFEQYF.

This chain uses TRBV19 with TRBJ2-3, with D uncertain. The germline V gene has CDR1 LNHDA and CDR2 SQIVND (reference sequence). The V end lost 4 bases, the J end lost 5 bases, and 10 bases lay between the germline ends. This CDR3 spans 13 amino acids. CDR3 in DNA: TGTGCCAGTAGTAGAAGGAGAGAAGATACGCAGTATTTT. It encodes CASSRRREDTQYF.

Comment on this clone: The sample has other DNA sequences that encode this CDR3 too. The chain carries TRBV6-5 and TRBJ1-5, with 8 bases matching TRBD1. The CDR3 runs to 13 residues. The V segment lost 2 bases and the J segment 6 bases; nucleotides outside the gene matches: 0. Germline V gene data show CDR1 as MNHEY and CDR2 as SVGAGI. The CDR3 here is CASSYTGGQPQHF. The CDR3 DNA sequence: TGTGCCAGCAGTTACACAGGGGGTCAGCCCCAGCATTTT.

The chain is built from TRBV6-1 and TRBJ2-7, with 7 bases identical to TRBD1. Germline CDR1 reads MNHNS; CDR2 reads SASEGT. Trimming took 0 bases from V and 3 from J; bases not matched to a gene: 5. This CDR3 is built from 15 residues. DNA for the CDR3: TGTGCCAGCAGTGAAGCGGGAGACAGGGACTACGAGCAGTACTTC. Translated: CASSEAGDRDYEQYF.

The chain's CDR3 is CASSPNADTQYF. The CDR3 DNA is TGTGCCAGCAGCCCAAATGCAGATACGCAGTATTTT. This chain links TRBV7-9 with TRBJ2-3, with D hard to call. CDR1 is SEHNR, CDR2 FQNEAQ, per germline (reference sequence). Deletions cut 5 bases from V and 4 bases from J, with 7 bases between. CDR3 length: 12 residues.